This TCR beta chain was profiled in a study of cytomegalovirus exposure and HLA in healthy donors. Background on the study: Caucasian-associated ancestry cluster membership applied to over 80% of under 450 genotyped donors.

As concerns this clone: At one end, the junction sequence differs from germline, possibly due to a read error.

PCR used 60 Vbeta primers and 13 Jbeta primers. This table comes from immunoSEQ multiplex PCR, and its TCRdb copy is limited to in-frame clones, with some not included. The sample yields fewer than 250,000 clones, more than 80% seen once. The CDR3 loop spans 15 amino acids. CDR1 and CDR2 (germline): SSHAT, FNYEAQ (reference sequence). The sequencing input was PBMCs. The sequence was obtained from a man aged 30 to 45 in good health and CMV-seronegative. This chain joins TRBV7-7 and TRBJ2-5; D perhaps matches TRBD2 (5 bases). This chain's CDR3 is CASSEANSGGETQYF. CDR3 bases: TGTGCTAGCAGCGAGGCGAACAGCGGCGGGGAGACCCAGTACTTC.